Below, one T cell receptor (beta chain) is given with its context. This sample was taken from a study of blood T cell repertoires in COVID-19. V lost 1 base, J lost 5 bases, and 9 bases lay in between. The CDR3 has 13 residues. Germline-derived CDR1 and CDR2 are SGHRS and YFSETQ. Clones were sequenced by immunoSEQ multiplex PCR, and TCRdb holds only the in-frame ones, with some missing. The sample yields 150,000 to 200,000 clones, roughly 76% seen once. Sequencing used peripheral blood. The TCR was taken from a woman of 80 years or more with COVID-19, enrolled during active disease. This chain connects TRBV5-1 to TRBJ2-5; perhaps TRBD2 as D (6 bases). The CDR3 region has the DNA TGCGCCAGCAGCTTGAGCCGGGAGGAGACCCAGTACTTC. It translates to CASSLSREETQYF.